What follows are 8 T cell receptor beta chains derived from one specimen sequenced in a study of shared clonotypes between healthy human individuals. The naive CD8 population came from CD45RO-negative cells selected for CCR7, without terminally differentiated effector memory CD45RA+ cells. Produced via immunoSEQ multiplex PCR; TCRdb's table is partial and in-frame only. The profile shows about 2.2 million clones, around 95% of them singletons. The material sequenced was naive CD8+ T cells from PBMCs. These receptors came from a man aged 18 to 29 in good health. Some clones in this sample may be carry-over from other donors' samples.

CDR3 amino acids: CASSLAVLGGAHSQAFF. The DNA of the CDR3 is TGTGCCAGCAGCTTGGCCGTGTTGGGGGGAGCCCACTCCCAAGCTTTCTTT. The chain employs TRBV5-6 and TRBJ1-1; TRBD1 might be the D (5 bases). V dropped 0 bases and J dropped 9 bases, with 24 bases sitting between them. This CDR3 has 17 amino acids. Germline-derived CDR1 and CDR2 are SGHDT and YYEEEE.

The CDR3 DNA reads as TGTGCCAGCAGTGAAGTTGGGTGGGCGGAAGAGACCCAGTACTTC. Residues: CASSEVGWAEETQYF. The chain employs TRBV2 and TRBJ2-5; D not certain. Germline V gene sequence: CDR1 SNHLY, CDR2 FYNNEI. The CDR3 extends over 15 amino acids. Trimming removed 1 base at V and 3 bases at J, with 12 bases between.

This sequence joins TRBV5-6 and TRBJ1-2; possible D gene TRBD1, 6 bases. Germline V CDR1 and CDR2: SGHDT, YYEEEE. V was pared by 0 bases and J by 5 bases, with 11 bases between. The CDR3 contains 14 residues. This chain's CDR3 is CASSLDRATYGYTF. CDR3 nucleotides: TGTGCCAGCAGCTTGGACAGGGCGACTTATGGCTACACCTTC.

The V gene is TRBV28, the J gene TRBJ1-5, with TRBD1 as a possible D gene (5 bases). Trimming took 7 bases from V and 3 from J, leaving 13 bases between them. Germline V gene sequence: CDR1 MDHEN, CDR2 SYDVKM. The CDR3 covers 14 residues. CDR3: CASTLLRVNQPQHF. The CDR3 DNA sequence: TGTGCCAGCACCCTTCTCAGGGTCAATCAGCCCCAGCATTTT. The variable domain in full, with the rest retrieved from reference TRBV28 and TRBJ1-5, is DVKVTQSSRYLVKRTGEKVFLECVQDMDHENMFWYRQDPGLGLRLIYFSYDVKMKEKGDIPEGYSVSREKKERFSLILESASTNQTSMYLCASTLLRVNQPQHFGDGTRLSIL.

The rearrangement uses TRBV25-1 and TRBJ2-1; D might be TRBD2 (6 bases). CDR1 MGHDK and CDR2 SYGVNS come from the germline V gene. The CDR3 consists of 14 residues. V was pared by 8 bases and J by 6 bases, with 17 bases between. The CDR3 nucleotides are TGTGCCAGCGTCCCTGGTTGGGGGGTCAATGAGCAGTTCTTC. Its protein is CASVPGWGVNEQFF.

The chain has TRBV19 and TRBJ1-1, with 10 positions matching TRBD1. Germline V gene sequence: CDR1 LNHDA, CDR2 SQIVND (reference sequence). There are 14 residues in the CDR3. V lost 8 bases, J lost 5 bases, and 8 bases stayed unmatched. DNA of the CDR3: TGTGCCAGTGGGACAGGGGTTCGGGGAACTGAAGCTTTCTTT. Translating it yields CASGTGVRGTEAFF.

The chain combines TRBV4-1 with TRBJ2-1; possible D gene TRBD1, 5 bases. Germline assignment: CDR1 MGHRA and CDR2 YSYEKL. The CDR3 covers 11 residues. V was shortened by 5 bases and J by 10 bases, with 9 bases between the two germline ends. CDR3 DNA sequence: TGCGCCAGCAGCGCAGGGCAAGAGCAGTTCTTC. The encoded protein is CASSAGQEQFF.

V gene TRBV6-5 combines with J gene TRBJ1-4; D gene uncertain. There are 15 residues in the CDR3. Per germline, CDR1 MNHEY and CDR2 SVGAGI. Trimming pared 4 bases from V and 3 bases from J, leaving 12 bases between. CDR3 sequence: CASSSAGNSNEKLFF. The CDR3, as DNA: TGTGCCAGCAGTTCCGCAGGAAACTCTAATGAAAAACTGTTTTTT.